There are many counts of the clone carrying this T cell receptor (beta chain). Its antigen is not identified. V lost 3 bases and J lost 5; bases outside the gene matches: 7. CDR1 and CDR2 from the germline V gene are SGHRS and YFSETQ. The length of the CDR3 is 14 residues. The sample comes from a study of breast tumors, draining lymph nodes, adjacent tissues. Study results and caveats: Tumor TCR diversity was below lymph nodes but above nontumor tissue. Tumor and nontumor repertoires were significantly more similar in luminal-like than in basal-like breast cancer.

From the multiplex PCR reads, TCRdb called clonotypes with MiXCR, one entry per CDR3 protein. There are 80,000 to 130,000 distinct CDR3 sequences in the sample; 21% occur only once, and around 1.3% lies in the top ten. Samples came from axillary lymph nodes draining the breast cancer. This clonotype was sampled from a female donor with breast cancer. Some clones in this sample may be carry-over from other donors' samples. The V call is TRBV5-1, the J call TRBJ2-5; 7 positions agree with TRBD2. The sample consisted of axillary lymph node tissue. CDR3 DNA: TGCGCCAGCAGCTACGACATGGGAGGGGAGACCCAGTACTTC. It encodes CASSYDMGGETQYF.